This is a list of T cell receptor beta chains from one sample in a study of cytomegalovirus exposure and HLA in healthy donors. The repertoire was sequenced with immunoSEQ multiplex PCR; TCRdb's copy has only in-frame clones and lacks some. The data contain about 180,000 clones, under 85% of them singletons. Input material: PBMCs. Receptors were obtained from a male donor in good health and CMV-seronegative. Both conserved end residues are part of each CDR3. Fields, in order: J gene, clone size, V gene, D gene, CDR3 length, CDR3 DNA, CDR3 protein. A D gene is named only where the DNA matches it firmly. Expanded clones get a size class; other rows say once, few or many, or leave the size out.

TRBJ2-7	few	TRBV30	.	11	TGTGCCACGACTGTATCCTACGAGCAGTACTTC	CATTVSYEQYF
TRBJ2-1	.	TRBV30	.	13	TGTGCCTGGAGTGTACGATCTCGGAGTGAGCAGTTCTTC	CAWSVRSRSEQFF
TRBJ2-7	.	TRBV5-4	TRBD2	15	TGTGCCAGCAGTAGATCGACTAGCGGGAAGTACGAGCAGTACTTC	CASSRSTSGKYEQYF
TRBJ2-2	.	TRBV10-1	TRBD2	15	TGCGCCAGCAGGGCGACTAGCGGGGGAGACGGGGAGCTGTTTTTT	CASRATSGGDGELFF
TRBJ2-3	once	TRBV30	TRBD2	16	TGTGCCTGCTCCAGGGGTAGCGGGGGGGGCACAGATACGCAGTATTTT	CACSRGSGGGTDTQYF
TRBJ1-2	.	TRBV28	TRBD1	13	TGTGCCAGCAGGGGGACAGGGACCTATGGCTACACCTTC	CASRGTGTYGYTF
TRBJ1-5	.	TRBV6-5	TRBD1	16	TGTGCCAGCAGTTCGACAGGGGGGATGAGCAATCAGCCCCAGCATTTT	CASSSTGGMSNQPQHF
TRBJ2-7	once	TRBV6-1	.	13	TGTGCCAGCAGCCTAGACAGAATCTACGAGCAGTACTTC	CASSLDRIYEQYF
TRBJ2-1	.	TRBV11-2	TRBD2	15	TGTGCCAGCAGCTTAGGATGGACTAGCGGTAATGAGCAGTTCTTC	CASSLGWTSGNEQFF
TRBJ2-1	.	TRBV5-6	TRBD2	18	TGTGCCAGCAGCTCCCCCCGCGGAGCGGGAGGGCTTCGAAATGAGCAGTTCTTC	CASSSPRGAGGLRNEQFF
TRBJ2-7	few	TRBV5-1	TRBD1	15	TGCGCCAGCAAAACCGGGACAGGGGAAACCTACGAGCAGTACTTC	CASKTGTGETYEQYF
TRBJ1-1	few	TRBV6-6	TRBD1	15	TGTGCCAGCAGTTACCTGACAGGGGTCAACACTGAAGCTTTCTTT	CASSYLTGVNTEAFF
TRBJ2-1	.	TRBV27	.	14	TGTGCCAGCAGTTTGAGCGGGCGGGGAAATGAGCAGTTCTTC	CASSLSGRGNEQFF
TRBJ1-5	.	TRBV29-1	.	12	TGCAGCGTTGAAGAACAGGGTCAGCCCCAGCATTTT	CSVEEQGQPQHF
TRBJ2-1	.	TRBV6-5	.	11	TGTGCCAGCCGCGGGTACAATGAGCAGTTCTTC	CASRGYNEQFF
TRBJ2-3	.	TRBV9	.	12	TGTGCCAGCAGCCTCCCCAGAGATACGCAGTATTTT	CASSLPRDTQYF
TRBJ2-7	.	TRBV13	.	11	TGTGCCAGCACCCGCGGGTACGAGCAGTACTTC	CASTRGYEQYF
TRBJ2-1	once	TRBV7-7	TRBD2	15	TGTGCCAGCAGCTTAGGGGCTAGCGGGGGAAATGAGCAGTTCTTC	CASSLGASGGNEQFF
TRBJ1-5	.	TRBV30	TRBD1	15	TGTGCCTGGAGTGTACGAGGACAGGGCAATCAGCCCCAGCATTTT	CAWSVRGQGNQPQHF
TRBJ2-1	.	TRBV28	TRBD2	15	TGTGCCAGCGGCCGCATAGATAGCGGGAAGCATGAGCAGTTCTTC	CASGRIDSGKHEQFF
TRBJ1-6	.	TRBV6-5	.	15	TGTGCCAGCAGTAAAGACAGGCCTCTTCGGTCACCCCTCCACTTT	CASSKDRPLRSPLHF
TRBJ1-4	.	TRBV6-5	TRBD1	14	TGTGCCAGCAGTCTGGACAGGCAGAATGAAAAACTGTTTTTT	CASSLDRQNEKLFF
TRBJ2-5	.	TRBV10-3	.	15	TGTGCCATCAGTGAGTCGTTGCGCCTCCAAGAGACCCAGTACTTC	CAISESLRLQETQYF
TRBJ2-3	.	TRBV5-8	TRBD2	17	TGTGCCAGCAGCTTGGGGCTAGCGGTACTGAACACAGATACGCAGTATTTT	CASSLGLAVLNTDTQYF
TRBJ2-7	few	TRBV4-1	TRBD1	16	TGCGCCAGCAGCCGGAACCGGGGACAGGGGACCTACGAGCAGTACTTC	CASSRNRGQGTYEQYF
TRBJ1-5	.	TRBV7-9	TRBD1	13	TGTGCCAGCAGCTTAGAAGGGACAGGTGGCCAGCATTTT	CASSLEGTGGQHF
TRBJ1-5	.	TRBV23-1	.	16	TGCGCCAGCAGTCCCTCCCCCGTGGAACCCAGGCGGCCCCAGCATTTT	CASSPSPVEPRRPQHF
TRBJ1-1	.	TRBV6-5	.	14	TGTGCCAGCAGTGCGTACGGGGTGAACACTGAAGCTTTCTTT	CASSAYGVNTEAFF
TRBJ2-1	.	TRBV15	.	14	TGTGCCACCAGCATACCCGAGGGGGGGAATGAGCAGTTCTTC	CATSIPEGGNEQFF
TRBJ1-5	.	TRBV2	.	14	TGTGCCAGCAGCACCCAGGGGTCAAATCAGCCCCAGCATTTT	CASSTQGSNQPQHF
TRBJ1-4	.	TRBV5-1	.	15	TGCGCCAGCAGCTTGGGACAGTCAACTAATGAAAAACTGTTTTTT	CASSLGQSTNEKLFF
TRBJ1-2	.	TRBV27	.	16	TGTGCCAGCAGTCCCGGCGGCAGCCGAGCTAACTATGGCTACACCTTC	CASSPGGSRANYGYTF
TRBJ2-2	.	TRBV5-1	.	15	TGCGCCAGCAGCCCGTCAGGGCAGAACACCGGGGAGCTGTTTTTT	CASSPSGQNTGELFF
TRBJ2-7	few	TRBV11-2	TRBD1	15	TGTGCCAGCAGCTTACCACAGGGGGGTGAATACGAGCAGTACTTC	CASSLPQGGEYEQYF
TRBJ2-4	.	TRBV7-2	.	15	.	CASSFGQGTLWGRYF
TRBJ1-2	.	TRBV19	.	14	TGTGCCAGTAGTATCGTGGCAGGGAACTATGGCTACACCTTC	CASSIVAGNYGYTF
TRBJ2-7	.	TRBV6-5	TRBD1	16	TGTGCCAGCAGTTCCGTGATAGGACAGGGGAAAGGCGAGCAGTACTTC	CASSSVIGQGKGEQYF
TRBJ2-2	.	TRBV11-3	.	18	TGTGCCAGCACCAACTGGGGCAGGTCCTCGAGAAACACCGGGGAGCTGTTTTTT	CASTNWGRSSRNTGELFF
TRBJ2-1	few	TRBV19	.	13	TGTGCCAGTAGTATTGTTGTTTCGCGTGAGGAGTTCTTC	CASSIVVSREEFF
TRBJ2-7	.	TRBV7-8	.	14	TGTGCCAGCAGCTTAGTCGGGAATCAGTACGAGCAGTACTTC	CASSLVGNQYEQYF
TRBJ1-1	.	TRBV27	.	14	TGTGCCAGCACCCCTCGGGAGGGGAACACTGAAGCTTTCTTT	CASTPREGNTEAFF
TRBJ1-5	.	TRBV7-9	TRBD1	16	TGTGCCAGCAGCCCGGGGGGACAGGGGGCGATTCAGCCCCAGCATTTT	CASSPGGQGAIQPQHF
TRBJ1-1	.	TRBV30	.	14	TGTGCCTGGTGGGTAACAGAGCCGAACACTGAAGCTTTCTTT	CAWWVTEPNTEAFF
TRBJ2-3	once	TRBV2	.	14	TGTGCCAGCCGGCGGCGGGGCATCACAGATACGCAGTATTTT	CASRRRGITDTQYF
TRBJ2-1	.	TRBV6-5	TRBD2	16	TGTGCCAGCAGTTCCCGTCCTAGCGGGAGTAACACTGAGCAGTTCTTC	CASSSRPSGSNTEQFF
TRBJ1-5	few	TRBV11-2	.	14	TGTGCCAGCAGCTCGGGACTCCTCAATCAGCCCCAGCATTTT	CASSSGLLNQPQHF
TRBJ1-4	.	TRBV7-8	TRBD1	18	TGTGCCAGCAGCTTATTACCCAGGGGGAGTGCAACTAATGAAAAACTGTTTTTT	CASSLLPRGSATNEKLFF
TRBJ1-3	.	TRBV4-1	TRBD1	19	TGCGCCAGCAGCCATAAAGTCCGGGGACAGGGGACTTTTGGAAACACCATATATTTT	CASSHKVRGQGTFGNTIYF
TRBJ1-1	.	TRBV28	.	16	TGTGCCAGCATTCCCTGGGGGGGCGAAGGAAACACTGAAGCTTTCTTT	CASIPWGGEGNTEAFF
TRBJ1-1	.	TRBV2	TRBD1	15	TGTGCCAGCAGCGGACAGGGGAAAGCGAACACTGAAGCTTTCTTT	CASSGQGKANTEAFF
TRBJ2-7	.	TRBV10-3	TRBD1	16	TGTGCCATCAGAGAGAGGGGACAGGCCGGCTCCTACGAGCAGTACTTC	CAIRERGQAGSYEQYF
TRBJ2-7	.	TRBV27	TRBD2	14	TGTGCCAGCAGTTTTGGCGGGAGCTCCTACGAGCAGTACTTC	CASSFGGSSYEQYF
TRBJ1-2	.	TRBV6-5	.	15	TGTGCCAGCAGCTTAGCGCGGGGCTACATCTATGGCTACACCTTC	CASSLARGYIYGYTF
TRBJ2-7	.	TRBV6-1	.	14	TGTGCCAGCAGCCAGGAGGGTTTCTCCTACGAGCAGTACTTC	CASSQEGFSYEQYF
TRBJ1-2	.	TRBV7-9	TRBD1	13	TGTGCCAGCAGCTCGACAGGGGCCTATGGCTACACCTTC	CASSSTGAYGYTF
TRBJ2-3	.	TRBV4-1	.	17	TGCGCCAGCAGCCAAGTCGGGCAGGGGTCCCCGACAGATACGCAGTATTTT	CASSQVGQGSPTDTQYF
TRBJ1-2	.	TRBV30	TRBD1	11	TGTGCCAGGGACAGGGATAATGGCTACACCTTC	CARDRDNGYTF
TRBJ2-1	.	TRBV28	.	15	TGTGCCAGCAGTTTATCGACACCTACAATGAACGAGCAGTTCTTC	CASSLSTPTMNEQFF
TRBJ2-7	.	TRBV28	.	15	TGTGCCAGCAGTCCCGCCCCACAGGGTCAAGCCGAGCAGTACTTC	CASSPAPQGQAEQYF
TRBJ1-5	.	TRBV19	.	13	TGTGCCAGTAGCATCGGGGGCAATCAGCCCCAGCATTTT	CASSIGGNQPQHF